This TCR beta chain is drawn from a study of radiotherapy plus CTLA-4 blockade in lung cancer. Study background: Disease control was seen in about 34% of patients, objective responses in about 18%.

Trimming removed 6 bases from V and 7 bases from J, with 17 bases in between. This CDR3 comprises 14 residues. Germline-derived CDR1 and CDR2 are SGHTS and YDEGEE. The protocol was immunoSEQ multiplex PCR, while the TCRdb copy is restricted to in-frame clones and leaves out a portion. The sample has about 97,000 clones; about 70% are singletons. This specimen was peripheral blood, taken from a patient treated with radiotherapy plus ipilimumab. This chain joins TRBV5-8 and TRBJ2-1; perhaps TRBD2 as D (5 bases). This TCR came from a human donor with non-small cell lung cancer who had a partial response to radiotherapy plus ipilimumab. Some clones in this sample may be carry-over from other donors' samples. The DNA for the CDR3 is TGTGCCAGCAACCGACGGGGAGTAGGGAATGAGCAGTTCTTC. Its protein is CASNRRGVGNEQFF.